The source of this T cell receptor beta chain is a study of OX40 agonist ivuxolimab in advanced cancers. Study background: Among those enrolled, mean age was 60 years (range roughly 23 to 79) and 75% to 85% were male.

Germline CDR1 is MNHEY and CDR2 is SMNVEV (reference sequence). V lost 3 bases to trimming and J lost 0 bases, with 5 bases between them. CDR3 length equals 13 residues. Assay: immunoSEQ multiplex PCR; the TCRdb copy retains only in-frame clones and omits some. The sample has 60,000 to 85,000 clones, around 94% seen once. The chain has TRBV27 and TRBJ1-1; D unclear. The sequence was obtained from an adult with an advanced solid tumor such as melanoma, head and neck, liver or kidney cancer. The material was CD4+ or CD8+ T cells sorted from blood, obtained in a trial of the OX40 agonist ivuxolimab. The CDR3 DNA is TGTGCCAGCAGTTTTATACTGAACACTGAAGCTTTCTTT. This translates into CASSFILNTEAFF.